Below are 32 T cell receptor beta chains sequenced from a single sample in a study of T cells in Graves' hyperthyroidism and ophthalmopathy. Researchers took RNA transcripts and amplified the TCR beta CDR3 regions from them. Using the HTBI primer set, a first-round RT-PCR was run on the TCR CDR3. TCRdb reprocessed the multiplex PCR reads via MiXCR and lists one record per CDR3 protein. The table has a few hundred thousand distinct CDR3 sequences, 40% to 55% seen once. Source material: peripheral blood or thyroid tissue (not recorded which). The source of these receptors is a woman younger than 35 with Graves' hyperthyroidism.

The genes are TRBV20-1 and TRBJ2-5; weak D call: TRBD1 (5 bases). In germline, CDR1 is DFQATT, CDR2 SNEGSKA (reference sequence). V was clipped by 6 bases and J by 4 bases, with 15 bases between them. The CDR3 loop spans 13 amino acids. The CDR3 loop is CSAPGPRGETQYF. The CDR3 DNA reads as TGCAGTGCACCCGGGCCTAGGGGAGAGACCCAGTACTTC.

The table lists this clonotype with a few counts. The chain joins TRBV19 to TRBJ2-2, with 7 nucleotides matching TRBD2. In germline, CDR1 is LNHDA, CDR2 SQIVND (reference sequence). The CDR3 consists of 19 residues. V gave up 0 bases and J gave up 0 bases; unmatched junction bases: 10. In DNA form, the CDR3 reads TGTGCCAGTAGTATAGAGTTTAATGGGAGGGTCGCGAACACCGGGGAGCTGTTTTTT. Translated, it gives CASSIEFNGRVANTGELFF.

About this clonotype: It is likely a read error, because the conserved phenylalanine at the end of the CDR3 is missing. CDR3 region: CASSQEPSMGGRGEQYL. The CDR3 nucleotides read TGTGCCAGCAGCCAAGAGCCATCTATGGGAGGGAGGGGAGAGCAGTACTTA. The chain has TRBV7-2 and TRBJ2-7; 7 nucleotides align to TRBD2. CDR1 is SGHTA, CDR2 FQGNSA, per germline. CDR3 length: 17 residues. The J segment lost 7 bases and the V segment lost 5 bases, leaving 20 bases of the junction unmatched.

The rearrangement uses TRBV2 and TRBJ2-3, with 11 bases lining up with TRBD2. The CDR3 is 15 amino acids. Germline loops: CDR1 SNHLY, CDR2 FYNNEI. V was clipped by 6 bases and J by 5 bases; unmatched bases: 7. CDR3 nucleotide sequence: TGTGCCAGCAGCGGGACTAGCGGAGGGGGAGATACGCAGTATTTT. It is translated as CASSGTSGGGDTQYF.

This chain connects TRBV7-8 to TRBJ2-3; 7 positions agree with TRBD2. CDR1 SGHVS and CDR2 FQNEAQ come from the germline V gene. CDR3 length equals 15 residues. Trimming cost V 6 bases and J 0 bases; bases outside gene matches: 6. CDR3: CASRVGAGSTDTQYF. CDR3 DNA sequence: TGTGCCAGCAGGGTGGGAGCGGGAAGCACAGATACGCAGTATTTT.

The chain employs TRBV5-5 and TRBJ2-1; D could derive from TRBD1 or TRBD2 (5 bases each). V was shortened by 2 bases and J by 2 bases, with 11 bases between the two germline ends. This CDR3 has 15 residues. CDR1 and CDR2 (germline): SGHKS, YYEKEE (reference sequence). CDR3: CASSFEGSTYNEQFF. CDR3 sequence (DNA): TGTGCCAGCAGCTTTGAGGGGTCCACCTACAATGAGCAGTTCTTC.

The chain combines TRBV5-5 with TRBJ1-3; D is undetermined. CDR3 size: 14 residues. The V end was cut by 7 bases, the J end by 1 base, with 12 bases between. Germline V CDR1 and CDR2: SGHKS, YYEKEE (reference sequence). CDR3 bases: TGTGCCAGCGCCGGTGGCAGGTCTGGAAACACCATATATTTT. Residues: CASAGGRSGNTIYF.

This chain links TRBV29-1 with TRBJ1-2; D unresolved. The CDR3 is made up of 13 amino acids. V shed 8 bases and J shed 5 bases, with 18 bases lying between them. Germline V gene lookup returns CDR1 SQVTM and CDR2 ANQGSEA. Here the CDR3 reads CSRTRPELYGYTF. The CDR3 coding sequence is TGCAGCCGAACTCGCCCGGAGTTGTATGGCTACACCTTC.

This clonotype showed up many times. The CDR3 bases are TGTGCCAGCAGCTCAGCCGGGGGGACCGGGGAGCTGTTTTTT. This codes for CASSSAGGTGELFF. The chain is built from TRBV7-6 and TRBJ2-2; TRBD2 matches at 7 bases. Trimming took 4 bases from V and 5 from J; bases not matched to a gene: 4. Germline V gene data show CDR1 as SGHVS and CDR2 as FNYEAQ. The CDR3 sequence is 14 residues long.

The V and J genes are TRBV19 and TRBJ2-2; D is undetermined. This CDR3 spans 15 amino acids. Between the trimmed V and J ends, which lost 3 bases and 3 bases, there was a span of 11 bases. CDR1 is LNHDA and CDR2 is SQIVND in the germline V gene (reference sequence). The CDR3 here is CASSMVGYDTGELFF. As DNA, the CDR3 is TGTGCCAGTAGTATGGTAGGGTATGACACCGGGGAGCTGTTTTTT.

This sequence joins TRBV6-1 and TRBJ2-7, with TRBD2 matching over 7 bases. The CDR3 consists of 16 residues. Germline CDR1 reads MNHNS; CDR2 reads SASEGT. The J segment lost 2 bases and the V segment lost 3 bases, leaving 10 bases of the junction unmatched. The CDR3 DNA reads TGTGCCAGCAGTGACGCCCCGGGACTATTTCCCTACGAGCAGTACTTC. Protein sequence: CASSDAPGLFPYEQYF.

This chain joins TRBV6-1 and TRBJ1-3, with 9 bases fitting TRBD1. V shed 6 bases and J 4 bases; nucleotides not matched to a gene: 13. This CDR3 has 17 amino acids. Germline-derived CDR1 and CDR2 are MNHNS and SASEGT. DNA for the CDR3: TGTGCCAGCAGAGACTGGTACAGGGGGCAAAACGGAAACACCATATATTTT. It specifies CASRDWYRGQNGNTIYF.

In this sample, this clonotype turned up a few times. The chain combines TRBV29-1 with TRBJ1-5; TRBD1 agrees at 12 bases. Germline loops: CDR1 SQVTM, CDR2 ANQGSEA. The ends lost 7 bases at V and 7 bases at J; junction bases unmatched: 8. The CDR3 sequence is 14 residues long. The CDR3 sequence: CSDRDRGREQPQHF. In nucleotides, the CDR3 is TGCAGCGACCGGGACAGGGGGCGCGAACAGCCCCAGCATTTT. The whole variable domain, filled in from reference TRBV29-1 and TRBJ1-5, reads SAVISQKPSRDICQRGTSLTIQCQVDSQVTMMFWYRQQPGQSLTLIATANQGSEATYESGFVIDKFPISRPNLTFSTLTVSNMSPEDSSIYLCSDRDRGREQPQHFGDGTRLSIL.

CDR3 bases: TGCAGTGCCAGCTCACTAACAGGGGAAGGCTACACCTTC. Translation: CSASSLTGEGYTF. This chain joins TRBV20-1 and TRBJ1-2, with 7 bases lining up with TRBD1. The V gene end was trimmed by 6 bases and the J gene end by 8 bases; junction bases not matched to a gene: 12. Looked up from germline, CDR1 is DFQATT and CDR2 is SNEGSKA (reference sequence). The CDR3 has 13 amino acids.

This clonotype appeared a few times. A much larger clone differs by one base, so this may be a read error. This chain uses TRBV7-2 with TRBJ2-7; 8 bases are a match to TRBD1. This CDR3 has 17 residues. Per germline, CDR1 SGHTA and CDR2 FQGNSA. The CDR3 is CASGLAPRTGRSYEQYF. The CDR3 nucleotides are TGTGCCAGCGGCTTAGCGCCCCGGACAGGGCGGTCATACGAGCAGTACTTC.

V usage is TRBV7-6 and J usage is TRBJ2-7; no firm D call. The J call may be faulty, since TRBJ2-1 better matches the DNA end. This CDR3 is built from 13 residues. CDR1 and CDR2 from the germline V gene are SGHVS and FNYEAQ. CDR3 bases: TGTGCCAGCAGCTTCTCGGCCGTCGATGAGCAGTTCTTC. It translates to CASSFSAVDEQFF.

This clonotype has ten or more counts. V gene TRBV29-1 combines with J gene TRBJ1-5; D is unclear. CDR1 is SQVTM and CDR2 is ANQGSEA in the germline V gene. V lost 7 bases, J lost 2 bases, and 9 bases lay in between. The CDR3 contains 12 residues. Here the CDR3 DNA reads TGCAGCGCACGTATCCGCAATCAGCCCCAGCATTTT. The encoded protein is CSARIRNQPQHF.

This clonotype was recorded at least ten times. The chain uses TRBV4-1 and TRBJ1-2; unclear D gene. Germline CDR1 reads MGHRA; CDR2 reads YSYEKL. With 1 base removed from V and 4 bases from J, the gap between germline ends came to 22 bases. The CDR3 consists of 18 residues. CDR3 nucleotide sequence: TGCGCCAGCAGCCAAGGCCGGGCTGGAACCTCCCGGGGCTATGGCTACACCTTC. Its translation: CASSQGRAGTSRGYGYTF.

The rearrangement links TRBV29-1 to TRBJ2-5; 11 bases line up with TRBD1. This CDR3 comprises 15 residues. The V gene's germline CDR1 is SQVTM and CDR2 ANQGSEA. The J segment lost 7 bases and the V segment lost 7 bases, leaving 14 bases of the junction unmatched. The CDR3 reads CSGGGGQGASGTQYF. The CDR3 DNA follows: TGCAGCGGCGGGGGAGGACAGGGGGCATCAGGGACCCAGTACTTC.

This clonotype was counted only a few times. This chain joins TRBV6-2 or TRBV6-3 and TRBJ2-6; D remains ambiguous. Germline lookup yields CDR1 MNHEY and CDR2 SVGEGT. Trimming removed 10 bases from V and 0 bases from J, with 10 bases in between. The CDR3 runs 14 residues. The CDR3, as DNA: TGTGCCACCCGGCGGTCCTCTGGGGCCAACGTCCTGACTTTC. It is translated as CATRRSSGANVLTF.

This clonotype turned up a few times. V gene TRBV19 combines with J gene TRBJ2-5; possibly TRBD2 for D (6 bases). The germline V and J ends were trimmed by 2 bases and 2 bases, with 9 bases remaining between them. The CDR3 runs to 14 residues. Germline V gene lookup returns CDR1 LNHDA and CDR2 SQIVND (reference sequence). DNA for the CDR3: TGTGCCAGTAGTATATCGCGGGGTCAAGAGACCCAGTACTTC. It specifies CASSISRGQETQYF.

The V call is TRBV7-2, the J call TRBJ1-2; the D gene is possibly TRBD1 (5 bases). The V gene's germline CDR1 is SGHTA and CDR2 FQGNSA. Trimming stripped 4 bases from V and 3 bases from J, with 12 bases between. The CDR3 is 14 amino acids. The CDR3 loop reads CASSSSRGDYGYTF. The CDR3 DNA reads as TGTGCCAGCAGCTCATCCCGGGGGGACTATGGCTACACCTTC.

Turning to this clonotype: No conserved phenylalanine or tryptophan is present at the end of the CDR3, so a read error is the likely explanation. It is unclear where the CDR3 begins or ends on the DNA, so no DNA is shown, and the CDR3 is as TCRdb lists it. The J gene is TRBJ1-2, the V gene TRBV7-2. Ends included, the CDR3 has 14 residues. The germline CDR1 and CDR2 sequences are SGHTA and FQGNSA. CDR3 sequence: CASSLVGIRGGYTL.

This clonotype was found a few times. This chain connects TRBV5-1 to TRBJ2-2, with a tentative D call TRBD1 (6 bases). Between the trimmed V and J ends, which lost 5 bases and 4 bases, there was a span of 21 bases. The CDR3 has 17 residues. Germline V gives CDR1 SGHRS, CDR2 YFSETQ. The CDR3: CASRPPLPRGGTGELFF. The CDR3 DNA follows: TGCGCCAGCAGACCGCCCCTACCCAGGGGCGGCACCGGGGAGCTGTTTTTT. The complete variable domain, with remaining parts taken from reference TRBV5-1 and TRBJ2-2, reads KAGVTQTPRYLIKTRGQQVTLSCSPISGHRSVSWYQQTPGQGLQFLFEYFSETQRNKGNFPGRFSGRQFSNSRSEMNVSTLELGDSALYLCASRPPLPRGGTGELFFGEGSRLTVL.

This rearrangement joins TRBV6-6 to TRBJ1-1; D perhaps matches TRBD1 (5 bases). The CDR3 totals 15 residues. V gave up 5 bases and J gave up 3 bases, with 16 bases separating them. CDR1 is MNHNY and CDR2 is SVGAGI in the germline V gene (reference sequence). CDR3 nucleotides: TGTGCCAGCAGTATCACTCAGCGGGGGGACACTGAAGCTTTCTTT. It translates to CASSITQRGDTEAFF.

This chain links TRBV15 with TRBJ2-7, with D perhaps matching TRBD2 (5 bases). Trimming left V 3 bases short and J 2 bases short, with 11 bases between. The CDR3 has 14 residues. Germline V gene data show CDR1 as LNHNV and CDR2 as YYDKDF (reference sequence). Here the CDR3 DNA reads TGTGCCACCAGCAGGTTTACCGGGACCTACGAGCAGTACTTC. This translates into CATSRFTGTYEQYF.

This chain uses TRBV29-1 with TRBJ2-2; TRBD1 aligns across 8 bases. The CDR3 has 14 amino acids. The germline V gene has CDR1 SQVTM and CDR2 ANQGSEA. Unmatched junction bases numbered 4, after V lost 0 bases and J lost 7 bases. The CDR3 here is CSVEDPGTGGELFF. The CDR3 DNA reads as TGCAGCGTTGAAGATCCCGGGACAGGCGGGGAGCTGTTTTTT.

For the CDR3, the DNA is TGCAGCGTCGAGGGACAGGGGGAAAGCTATGGCTACACCTTC. This sequence encodes CSVEGQGESYGYTF. This rearrangement joins TRBV29-1 to TRBJ1-2, with 11 bases that match TRBD1. The V gene's germline CDR1 is SQVTM and CDR2 ANQGSEA. V shed 6 bases and J 4 bases; nucleotides not matched to a gene: 7. CDR3 size: 14 residues.

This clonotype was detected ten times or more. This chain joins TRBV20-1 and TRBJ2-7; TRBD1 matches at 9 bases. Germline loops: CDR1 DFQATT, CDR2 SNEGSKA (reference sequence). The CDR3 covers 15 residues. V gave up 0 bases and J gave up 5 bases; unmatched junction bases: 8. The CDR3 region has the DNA TGCAGTGCTAGAGAATTACAGGGGGCGCGGAACGAGCAGTACTTC. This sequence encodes CSARELQGARNEQYF.

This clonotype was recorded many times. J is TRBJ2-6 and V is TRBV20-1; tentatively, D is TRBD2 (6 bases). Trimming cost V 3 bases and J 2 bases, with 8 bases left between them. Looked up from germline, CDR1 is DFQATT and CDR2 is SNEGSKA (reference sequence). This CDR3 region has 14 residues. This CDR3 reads CSASPGAGANVLTF. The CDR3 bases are TGCAGTGCTAGTCCGGGGGCTGGGGCCAACGTCCTGACTTTC.

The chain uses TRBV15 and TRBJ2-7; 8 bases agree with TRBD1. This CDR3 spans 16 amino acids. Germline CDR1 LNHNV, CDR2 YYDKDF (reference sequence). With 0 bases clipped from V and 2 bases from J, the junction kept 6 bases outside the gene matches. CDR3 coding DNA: TGTGCCACCAGCAGAGAAGGCCAGGGGGCCACCTACGAGCAGTACTTC. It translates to CATSREGQGATYEQYF.

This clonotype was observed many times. In DNA form, the CDR3 reads TGCAGCGTTGTGGGGACAATGAACACCGGGGAGCTGTTTTTT. As protein: CSVVGTMNTGELFF. This chain links TRBV29-1 with TRBJ2-2, with D perhaps TRBD1 (6 bases). The ends were cut back, 4 bases at V and 1 base at J, with 10 bases in the middle. The CDR3 is made up of 14 amino acids. CDR1 is SQVTM and CDR2 is ANQGSEA in the germline V gene.